Shown below are 27 T cell receptor beta chains from a single sample sequenced in a study of control samples from healthy donors and cancer patients. Assay: immunoSEQ multiplex PCR; the TCRdb copy retains only in-frame clones and omits some. This table holds about 71,000 clones, about 90% found once. The sequencing sample was made of PBMCs. These TCRs come from a man aged 60 to 69 with lung cancer.

The chain joins TRBV9 to TRBJ2-1; tentative D call: TRBD1 (6 bases). Trimming cost V 6 bases and J 4 bases, with 11 bases left between them. The CDR3 covers 13 residues. The germline V gene encodes CDR1 SGDLS and CDR2 YYNGEE. Here the CDR3 DNA reads TGTGCCAGCAACAGGGACCAATACAATGAGCAGTTCTTC. Translated, it gives CASNRDQYNEQFF.

The V gene is TRBV18, the J gene TRBJ2-7; 7 nucleotides match TRBD1. Germline values: CDR1 KGHSH, CDR2 LQKENI. The CDR3 has 14 residues. The V gene end was trimmed by 6 bases and the J gene end by 4 bases; junction bases not matched to a gene: 9. The CDR3: CASSLDRVRYEQYF. DNA for the CDR3: TGTGCCAGCTCGCTAGACAGGGTCCGATACGAGCAGTACTTC.

This sequence joins TRBV4-1 and TRBJ2-1, with 13 bases lining up with TRBD2. Germline trimming cut 5 bases from V and 4 bases from J; bases unmatched to any gene: 5. CDR3 length equals 16 residues. Germline V lookup: CDR1 MGHRA, CDR2 YSYEKL. The CDR3 here is CASSMGLAGLYNEQFF. CDR3 DNA sequence: TGCGCCAGCAGCATGGGACTAGCGGGACTATACAATGAGCAGTTCTTC.

V gene TRBV25-1 combines with J gene TRBJ1-4, with D maybe TRBD1 (5 bases). V lost 5 bases, J lost 8 bases, and 18 bases lay in between. Germline V gives CDR1 MGHDK, CDR2 SYGVNS. CDR3 length equals 15 residues. CDR3: CASSPPGGLLEKLFF. The CDR3 region has the DNA TGTGCCAGCAGTCCCCCGGGGGGTCTTCTAGAAAAACTGTTTTTT.

CDR3 nucleotide sequence: TGTGCCAGCAGCCTAGCGGGGGGGAACACCGGGGAGCTGTTTTTT. It codes for CASSLAGGNTGELFF. This rearrangement joins TRBV9 to TRBJ2-2; TRBD2 matches 11 bases. This CDR3 has 15 amino acids. J was trimmed by 1 base and V by 4 bases; bases with no gene match: 0. Per the germline V gene, CDR1 is SGDLS and CDR2 is YYNGEE.

J is TRBJ1-1 and V is TRBV15; no clear D gene. V lost 5 bases, J lost 3 bases, and 7 bases lay in between. This CDR3 is built from 12 residues. Germline values: CDR1 LNHNV, CDR2 YYDKDF (reference sequence). CDR3 protein: CATSGVYTEAFF. In nucleotides, the CDR3 is TGTGCCACCAGCGGTGTTTACACTGAAGCTTTCTTT.

V gene TRBV30 combines with J gene TRBJ1-6; no clear D. Trimming took off 0 bases at V and 7 bases at J, with 4 bases between the two ends. Looked up from germline, CDR1 is GTSNPN and CDR2 is SVGIG (reference sequence). The CDR3 is 12 residues long. CDR3 sequence (DNA): TGTGCCTGGAGTGTAACAAATTCACCCCTCCACTTT. Residues: CAWSVTNSPLHF. Variable domain in full (rest from reference TRBV30 and TRBJ1-6): SQTIHQWPATLVQPVGSPLSLECTVEGTSNPNLYWYRQAAGRGLQLLFYSVGIGQISSEVPQNLSASRPQDRQFILSSKKLLLSDSGFYLCAWSVTNSPLHFGNGTRLTVT.

The chain joins TRBV4-2 to TRBJ2-3; a weak D match, TRBD1 (5 bases). The V end lost 1 base, the J end lost 0 bases, and 11 bases lay between the germline ends. The CDR3 length is 16 residues. CDR1 is LGHNA and CDR2 is YNFKEQ in the germline V gene. The CDR3 DNA follows: TGTGCCAGCAGCCAAGTAATTGGGGCTAGCACAGATACGCAGTATTTT. It translates to CASSQVIGASTDTQYF.

CDR3 DNA sequence: TGTGCCAGCAGCTTGGCTGGAGGAATGGATACGCAGTATTTT. It yields the protein CASSLAGGMDTQYF. V usage is TRBV5-5 and J usage is TRBJ2-3, with D tentatively TRBD2 (5 bases). Germline values: CDR1 SGHKS, CDR2 YYEKEE (reference sequence). The CDR3 has 14 amino acids. V was clipped by 0 bases and J by 6 bases, with 11 bases between them. Full variable domain (missing parts from reference TRBV5-5 and TRBJ2-3): DAGVTQSPTHLIKTRGQQVTLRCSPISGHKSVSWYQQVLGQGPQFIFQYYEKEERGRGNFPDRFSARQFPNYSSELNVNALLLGDSALYLCASSLAGGMDTQYFGPGTRLTVL.

The chain has TRBV6-1 and TRBJ1-5; 7 bases map to TRBD1. Germline V CDR1 and CDR2: MNHNS, SASEGT. The CDR3 runs to 15 residues. J gave up 3 bases and V 1 base, and 3 bases lay outside the gene matches. CDR3 nucleotides: TGTGCCAGCAGTGAAGGGACAGGAAACAATCAGCCCCAGCATTTT. It is translated as CASSEGTGNNQPQHF.

The rearrangement links TRBV11-3 to TRBJ2-5; D is ambiguous. Per the germline V gene, CDR1 is SGHNT and CDR2 is YENEEA. Trimming cost V 0 bases and J 0 bases, with 11 bases left between them. The CDR3 is made up of 16 amino acids. The CDR3 here is CASSLDGSSYQETQYF. The CDR3 DNA follows: TGTGCCAGCAGCTTAGACGGCTCCAGCTACCAAGAGACCCAGTACTTC.

This chain links TRBV5-4 with TRBJ2-2; TRBD1 matches at 9 bases. Germline V gene lookup returns CDR1 SGHNT and CDR2 YYREEE (reference sequence). The V and J ends lost 1 base and 5 bases, in that order; junction bases with no gene match: 6. The CDR3 loop spans 16 amino acids. For the CDR3, the DNA is TGTGCCAGCAGCTTGACAGGGGGCGGTTTAACCGGGGAGCTGTTTTTT. This encodes CASSLTGGGLTGELFF. Combining the CDR3 with reference TRBV5-4 and TRBJ2-2 gives the whole variable domain ETGVTQSPTHLIKTRGQQVTLRCSSQSGHNTVSWYQQALGQGPQFIFQYYREEENGRGNFPPRFSGLQFPNYSSELNVNALELDDSALYLCASSLTGGGLTGELFFGEGSRLTVL.

The chain couples TRBV2 to TRBJ1-6, with TRBD1 identical over 9 bases. The germline gives CDR1 SNHLY, CDR2 FYNNEI. CDR3 length: 14 residues. Trimming cost V 10 bases and J 8 bases; bases outside gene matches: 9. CDR3 coding DNA: TGTGCCACCAACTGGGACAGGGATTATTCACCCCTCCACTTT. This encodes CATNWDRDYSPLHF.

V usage is TRBV25-1 and J usage is TRBJ1-3, with no clear D. The CDR3 extends over 14 amino acids. Trimming removed 2 bases from V and 4 bases from J, with 9 bases in between. From germline, CDR1 is MGHDK and CDR2 SYGVNS. Here the CDR3 DNA reads TGTGCCAGCAGTGAACGACGAGGAGGAAACACCATATATTTT. It codes for CASSERRGGNTIYF.

The chain combines TRBV19 with TRBJ1-1; D is perhaps TRBD1 (6 bases). This CDR3 comprises 13 residues. V lost 3 bases and J lost 4, with 9 bases in between. The germline V gene has CDR1 LNHDA and CDR2 SQIVND (reference sequence). The CDR3 reads CASSMGRGTEAFF. DNA for the CDR3: TGTGCCAGTAGTATGGGCAGGGGCACTGAAGCTTTCTTT.

DNA of the CDR3: TGTGCCAGCAGCCCTCAACAGGGTTCGAGTGAAGCTTTCTTT. The encoded protein is CASSPQQGSSEAFF. The rearrangement uses TRBV3-1 (or the pseudogene TRBV3-2) and TRBJ1-1; D may be TRBD1 (6 bases). Trimming took 4 bases from V and 7 from J, leaving 16 bases between them. CDR1 is LGHDT, CDR2 YNNKEL, per germline (reference sequence). The CDR3 is 14 residues long.

The sample holds one count of this clone. The V and J genes are TRBV9 and TRBJ1-1, with D possibly matching TRBD1 (5 bases). Germline V gives CDR1 SGDLS, CDR2 YYNGEE. The length of the CDR3 is 14 residues. V lost 4 bases, J lost 0 bases, and 10 bases lay in between. CDR3 sequence (DNA): TGTGCCAGCAGCTTGGGACTGTTGAACACTGAAGCTTTCTTT. Encoded protein: CASSLGLLNTEAFF.

The rearrangement links TRBV5-1 to TRBJ2-1; 8 nucleotides line up with TRBD1. The junction had 7 bases not matched to a gene; V was cut back by 0 bases and J by 2 bases. This CDR3 region has 17 residues. The germline CDR1 and CDR2 sequences are SGHRS and YFSETQ. CDR3 loop: CASSLEFDRGTYNEQFF. DNA of the CDR3: TGCGCCAGCAGCTTGGAGTTCGACAGGGGCACCTACAATGAGCAGTTCTTC.

The V call is TRBV6-5, the J call TRBJ2-3; D is undetermined. Trimming shortened V by 5 bases and J by 3 bases, and 9 bases separated the two germline ends. This CDR3 spans 13 amino acids. Germline assignment: CDR1 MNHEY and CDR2 SVGAGI. This CDR3 reads CASSRVGTDTQYF. The CDR3 DNA follows: TGTGCCAGCAGTAGGGTGGGGACAGATACGCAGTATTTT.

The chain links TRBV5-6 to TRBJ2-3, with unresolved D. From germline, CDR1 is SGHDT and CDR2 YYEEEE. The germline V and J ends were trimmed by 2 bases and 3 bases, with 16 bases remaining between them. The CDR3 contains 16 residues. CDR3 in amino acids: CASSFKTALETDTQYF. The CDR3 coding sequence is TGTGCCAGCAGCTTCAAGACCGCCCTGGAGACAGATACGCAGTATTTT.

This chain links TRBV5-8 with TRBJ2-7, with 7 bases matching TRBD2. Per the germline V gene, CDR1 is SGHTS and CDR2 is YDEGEE. The V and J ends lost 0 bases and 2 bases, in that order; junction bases with no gene match: 8. The CDR3 has 16 amino acids. In DNA, the CDR3 is TGTGCCAGCAGCTTGGGGGGGGGACCAGTCACCTACGAGCAGTACGTC. Translating it yields CASSLGGGPVTYEQYV.

This sequence joins TRBV4-2 and TRBJ2-6; D is unclear. The CDR3 has 14 residues. Trimming took 4 bases from V and 3 from J, leaving 7 bases between them. Germline V gene data show CDR1 as LGHNA and CDR2 as YNFKEQ. This chain's CDR3 is CASSPSIGANVLTF. As DNA, the CDR3 is TGTGCCAGCAGCCCCTCAATTGGGGCCAACGTCCTGACTTTC.

The rearrangement uses TRBV19 and TRBJ1-1, with 8 bases matching TRBD1. CDR3 size: 14 residues. V lost 0 bases, J lost 7 bases, and 4 bases stayed unmatched. CDR1 LNHDA and CDR2 SQIVND come from the germline V gene (reference sequence). CDR3 nucleotide sequence: TGTGCCAGTAGTATAGACGACAGGGGATTTGAAGCTTTCTTT. The encoded protein is CASSIDDRGFEAFF. The variable domain in full, completed from reference TRBV19 and TRBJ1-1, reads DGGITQSPKYLFRKEGQNVTLSCEQNLNHDAMYWYRQDPGQGLRLIYYSQIVNDFQKGDIAEGYSVSREKKESFPLTVTSAQKNPTAFYLCASSIDDRGFEAFFGQGTRLTVV.

V is TRBV5-6 and J is TRBJ1-6; the D gene is possibly TRBD1 (5 bases). This CDR3 is built from 15 residues. V was cut by 4 bases and J by 10 bases, with 18 bases left in between. Looked up from germline, CDR1 is SGHDT and CDR2 is YYEEEE. CDR3 protein: CASSPIRPGGSPLHF. CDR3 nucleotides: TGTGCCAGCAGCCCCATCCGACCCGGGGGATCACCCCTCCACTTT. The full variable domain, with the rest looked up from reference TRBV5-6 and TRBJ1-6, is DAGVTQSPTHLIKTRGQQVTLRCSPKSGHDTVSWYQQALGQGPQFIFQYYEEEERQRGNFPDRFSGHQFPNYSSELNVNALLLGDSALYLCASSPIRPGGSPLHFGNGTRLTVT.

The genes are TRBV9 and TRBJ1-3; tentatively, D is TRBD1 (5 bases). V dropped 0 bases and J dropped 2 bases, with 6 bases sitting between them. Germline CDR1 and CDR2: SGDLS and YYNGEE. There are 14 residues in the CDR3. The CDR3 region has the DNA TGTGCCAGCAGCGTAGGGGACCCTGGAAACACCATATATTTT. Amino acids: CASSVGDPGNTIYF.

The CDR3 reads CASSSILAGAEGETQYF. The CDR3 DNA reads as TGTGCCAGCAGCTCAATTTTAGCGGGGGCCGAGGGAGAGACCCAGTACTTC. The chain is built from TRBV7-9 and TRBJ2-5; 9 bases line up with TRBD2. This CDR3 has 17 amino acids. The germline CDR1 and CDR2 sequences are SEHNR and FQNEAQ (reference sequence). Trimming took 4 bases from V and 4 from J; bases not matched to a gene: 13.

This chain links TRBV5-1 with TRBJ1-2, with a possible D match to TRBD1 (6 bases). This CDR3 has 14 amino acids. Trimming took 0 bases from V and 0 from J, leaving 6 bases between them. The germline V gene encodes CDR1 SGHRS and CDR2 YFSETQ. The DNA of the CDR3 is TGCGCCAGCAGCTTGGACAGGGCTAACTATGGCTACACCTTC. Protein: CASSLDRANYGYTF.